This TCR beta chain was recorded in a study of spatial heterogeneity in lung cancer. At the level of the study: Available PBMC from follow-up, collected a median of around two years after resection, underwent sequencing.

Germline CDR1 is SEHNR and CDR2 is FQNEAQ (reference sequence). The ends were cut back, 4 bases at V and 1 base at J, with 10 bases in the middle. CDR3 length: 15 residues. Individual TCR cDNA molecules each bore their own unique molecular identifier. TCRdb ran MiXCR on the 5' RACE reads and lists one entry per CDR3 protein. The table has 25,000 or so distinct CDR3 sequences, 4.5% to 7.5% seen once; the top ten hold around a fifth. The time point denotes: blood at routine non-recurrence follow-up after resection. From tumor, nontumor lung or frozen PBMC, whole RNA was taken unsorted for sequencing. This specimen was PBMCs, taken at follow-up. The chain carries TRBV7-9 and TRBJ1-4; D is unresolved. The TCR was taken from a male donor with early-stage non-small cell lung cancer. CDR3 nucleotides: TGTGCCAGCAGCTCCTACAGACAAACTAATGAAAAACTGTTTTTT. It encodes CASSSYRQTNEKLFF.